Following are 24 T cell receptor beta chains from one sample sequenced in a study of T cell changes during pregnancy in multiple sclerosis. Sequenced by immunoSEQ multiplex PCR; TCRdb stores in-frame clones only, minus some. This table has about 40,000 clones, roughly 90% appearing once. Sequences were derived from peripheral blood, sampled in the second trimester of pregnancy. These receptors were taken from a female donor in good health, enrolled as a control in a pregnancy study.

V gene TRBV5-8 combines with J gene TRBJ1-3; a possible D gene is TRBD1 (5 bases). The V and J ends lost 0 bases and 2 bases respectively, with 15 bases between them. The CDR3 is made up of 17 amino acids. The germline V gene has CDR1 SGHTS and CDR2 YDEGEE. CDR3 loop: CASSLAVRQTAGNTIYF. CDR3 nucleotides: TGTGCCAGCAGCTTGGCGGTCCGACAGACGGCTGGAAACACCATATATTTT. Full variable domain (outside the CDR3, taken from reference TRBV5-8 and TRBJ1-3): EAGVTQSPTHLIKTRGQQATLRCSPISGHTSVYWYQQALGLGLQFLLWYDEGEERNRGNFPPRFSGRQFPNYSSELNVNALELEDSALYLCASSLAVRQTAGNTIYFGEGSWLTVV.

The rearrangement joins TRBV4-1 to TRBJ2-1; 11 nucleotides agree with TRBD2. Germline lookup yields CDR1 MGHRA and CDR2 YSYEKL. Losses at the gene ends were 0 bases for V and 0 bases for J; bases not matched to a gene: 10. CDR3 length equals 20 residues. The DNA of the CDR3 is TGCGCCAGCAGCCAAGATAGGGGACTAGCGGCCTTCTCCTCCTACAATGAGCAGTTCTTC. This sequence encodes CASSQDRGLAAFSSYNEQFF.

The rearrangement links TRBV19 to TRBJ2-2; TRBD1 is a possible D gene (7 bases). The CDR3 contains 11 residues. Germline CDR1 and CDR2: LNHDA and SQIVND (reference sequence). V dropped 10 bases and J dropped 7 bases, with 10 bases sitting between them. In DNA form, the CDR3 reads TGTGCCATCCAGGGGGGCGGGGAGCTGTTTTTT. Amino acids: CAIQGGGELFF.

The V call is TRBV4-3, the J call TRBJ1-4, with 7 bases fitting TRBD1. Germline V CDR1 and CDR2: LGHNA, YSLEER. This CDR3 region has 16 residues. Trimming at V came to 0 bases and at J to 4 bases, leaving 5 bases not matched to a gene. The CDR3 sequence: CASSQDGAGGNEKLFF. The CDR3 nucleotides are TGCGCCAGCAGCCAAGATGGGGCAGGGGGTAATGAAAAACTGTTTTTT.

This clone was found a few times. This rearrangement joins TRBV7-9 to TRBJ1-4; weak D call: TRBD1 (6 bases). Deletions cut 2 bases from V and 6 bases from J, with 7 bases between. Per germline, CDR1 SEHNR and CDR2 FQNEAQ (reference sequence). This CDR3 is built from 13 residues. The CDR3 loop is CASSLSGDEKLFF. The CDR3 DNA is TGTGCCAGCAGCTTATCAGGGGATGAAAAACTGTTTTTT.

The chain couples TRBV19 to TRBJ2-7, with 8 bases fitting TRBD2. CDR1 and CDR2 from the germline V gene are LNHDA and SQIVND (reference sequence). Trimming took 4 bases from V and 7 from J; bases not matched to a gene: 12. CDR3 length: 15 amino acids. The DNA for the CDR3 is TGTGCCAGTAGTACCCTCGGGGGGGCCAGAGAGGAGCAGTACTTC. Translating gives CASSTLGGAREEQYF.

J is TRBJ1-1 and V is TRBV13; no clear D gene. This CDR3 is built from 13 residues. Germline V gene sequence: CDR1 PRHDT, CDR2 FYEKMQ (reference sequence). V dropped 5 bases and J dropped 0 bases, with 7 bases sitting between them. CDR3 sequence reads: CASSATLNTEAFF. Written as DNA, the CDR3 is TGTGCCAGCAGCGCCACACTGAACACTGAAGCTTTCTTT. Complete variable domain (other parts from reference TRBV13 and TRBJ1-1): AAGVIQSPRHLIKEKRETATLKCYPIPRHDTVYWYQQGPGQDPQFLISFYEKMQSDKGSIPDRFSAQQFSDYHSELNMSSLELGDSALYFCASSATLNTEAFFGQGTRLTVV.

There are a few counts of this clone. The genes are TRBV4-2 and TRBJ2-7; 13 bases are shared with TRBD2. Germline V gene lookup returns CDR1 LGHNA and CDR2 YNFKEQ. The V gene end was trimmed by 2 bases and the J gene end by 8 bases; junction bases not matched to a gene: 6. The CDR3 is made up of 15 amino acids. CDR3 in DNA: TGTGCCAGCAGCCAACCGACTAGCGGGAGGTCACAGCAGTACTTC. This encodes CASSQPTSGRSQQYF.

This rearrangement joins TRBV6-5 to TRBJ2-7; TRBD2 matches 11 bases. Germline CDR1 is MNHEY and CDR2 is SVGAGI. The J segment lost 4 bases and the V segment lost 6 bases, leaving 8 bases of the junction unmatched. The CDR3 extends over 15 amino acids. CDR3 coding DNA: TGTGCCAGCAGCCGACTAGCGGGACTTAGGTACGAGCAGTACTTC. As protein: CASSRLAGLRYEQYF.

V and J are TRBV7-8 and TRBJ1-1; D call uncertain. The CDR3 extends over 12 amino acids. The ends were cut back, 3 bases at V and 1 base at J, with 3 bases in the middle. CDR1 is SGHVS, CDR2 FQNEAQ, per germline. The CDR3 sequence: CASSFQNTEAFF. As DNA, the CDR3 is TGTGCCAGCAGCTTTCAGAACACTGAAGCTTTCTTT.

The rearrangement uses TRBV15 and TRBJ1-4; the match to TRBD1 covers 7 bases. V lost 1 base and J lost 6; bases outside the gene matches: 5. This CDR3 has 15 residues. Per the germline V gene, CDR1 is LNHNV and CDR2 is YYDKDF (reference sequence). Here the CDR3 DNA reads TGTGCCACCAGCAGAGTTCCAGGGGGTGATGAAAAACTGTTTTTT. It is translated as CATSRVPGGDEKLFF.

V and J are TRBV9 and TRBJ1-5; 9 positions agree with TRBD1. Germline trimming cut 4 bases from V and 6 bases from J; bases unmatched to any gene: 5. This CDR3 contains 14 residues. Germline lookup yields CDR1 SGDLS and CDR2 YYNGEE. CDR3 loop: CASSSQGATQPQHF. The CDR3 bases are TGTGCCAGCAGCTCACAGGGGGCAACTCAGCCCCAGCATTTT.

This chain connects TRBV9 to TRBJ2-3; no clear D. This CDR3 comprises 15 residues. Trimming took off 3 bases at V and 2 bases at J, with 13 bases between the two ends. Germline values: CDR1 SGDLS, CDR2 YYNGEE. CDR3 sequence (DNA): TGTGCCAGCAGCGCCGACTCCCACTCCACAGATACGCAGTATTTT. Encoded protein: CASSADSHSTDTQYF.

V usage is TRBV27 and J usage is TRBJ2-1, with TRBD1 as a possible D gene (5 bases). The CDR3 sequence is 14 residues long. The germline V gene encodes CDR1 MNHEY and CDR2 SMNVEV (reference sequence). Trimming shortened V by 7 bases and J by 2 bases, and 12 bases separated the two germline ends. CDR3 bases: TGTGCCAGCACAACAGGCCCCCCCTACAATGAGCAGTTCTTC. It codes for CASTTGPPYNEQFF.

The V and J genes are TRBV12-5 and TRBJ2-7; D is perhaps TRBD1 (5 bases). The CDR3 is 18 residues long. Trimming stripped 2 bases from V and 0 bases from J, with 20 bases between. CDR1 and CDR2 (germline): LGHNT, FRNRAP. Written as DNA, the CDR3 is TGTGCTAGTGGTTTGCCGAATCGACAGTCGTTAAGCTCCTACGAGCAGTACTTC. It yields the protein CASGLPNRQSLSSYEQYF.

The V call is TRBV2, the J call TRBJ1-1; D is possibly TRBD1 (5 bases). This CDR3 is built from 15 residues. Trimming pared 0 bases from V and 1 base from J, leaving 9 bases between. The V gene's germline CDR1 is SNHLY and CDR2 FYNNEI. In DNA form, the CDR3 reads TGTGCCAGCAGTGAAGCGCGTCAGGGGAACACTGAAGCTTTCTTT. Protein: CASSEARQGNTEAFF.

This clone was recorded many times. This chain joins TRBV6-4 and TRBJ2-1; 9 bases map to TRBD2. The CDR3 is made up of 15 amino acids. V dropped 8 bases and J dropped 7; count of bases not matched to a gene: 12. Germline assignment: CDR1 MRHNA and CDR2 SNTAGT. DNA for the CDR3: TGTGCCAGCGCCGAAGGTAGCGGGGGAGGTAATGAGCAGTTCTTC. It specifies CASAEGSGGGNEQFF.

The CDR3 reads CASSRTGGGSQETQYF. The CDR3 DNA sequence: TGTGCCAGCTCACGAACAGGGGGGGGATCCCAAGAGACCCAGTACTTC. The chain uses TRBV18 and TRBJ2-5, with a possible D match to TRBD1 (8 bases). Trimming shortened V by 4 bases and J by 1 base, and 16 bases separated the two germline ends. Germline CDR1 KGHSH, CDR2 LQKENI. The CDR3 contains 16 residues.

The chain recombines TRBV7-6 with TRBJ2-7; 10 positions agree with TRBD1. V gave up 5 bases and J gave up 6 bases; unmatched junction bases: 10. The CDR3 is made up of 15 amino acids. Germline V gene sequence: CDR1 SGHVS, CDR2 FNYEAQ. The CDR3 here is CASSINRDRGSEQYF. The CDR3 coding sequence is TGTGCCAGCAGCATCAACCGGGACAGGGGAAGCGAGCAGTACTTC.

CDR3 nucleotide sequence: TGTGCCAGCAGTCCCGGGAATCATGGCTACACCTTC. Its protein is CASSPGNHGYTF. The rearrangement links TRBV6-5 to TRBJ1-2; D remains ambiguous. The CDR3 is 12 residues long. Trimming stripped 5 bases from V and 6 bases from J, with 10 bases between. From germline, CDR1 is MNHEY and CDR2 SVGAGI.

V is TRBV30 and J is TRBJ2-1; 10 positions agree with TRBD2. Germline V gene sequence: CDR1 GTSNPN, CDR2 SVGIG (reference sequence). The CDR3 length is 14 residues. V was pared by 4 bases and J by 3 bases, with 3 bases of the junction left unmatched. CDR3 amino acids: CAWNGLADYNEQFF. The CDR3, as DNA: TGTGCCTGGAACGGACTAGCGGACTACAATGAGCAGTTCTTC.

Only one count was recorded for this clone. The gene calls are TRBV2 and TRBJ1-1, with 7 positions matching TRBD1. The CDR3 contains 14 residues. Germline V CDR1 and CDR2: SNHLY, FYNNEI. V was pared by 5 bases and J by 4 bases, with 7 bases of the junction left unmatched. The CDR3 here is CASSPEGGFTEAFF. CDR3 nucleotide sequence: TGTGCCAGCAGTCCTGAAGGGGGCTTCACTGAAGCTTTCTTT.

V usage is TRBV6-5 and J usage is TRBJ1-2; D remains ambiguous. Per the germline V gene, CDR1 is MNHEY and CDR2 is SVGAGI. The CDR3 contains 14 residues. V was clipped by 0 bases and J by 7 bases, with 12 bases between them. The CDR3 is CASSYSETPPGYTF. The CDR3, as DNA: TGTGCCAGCAGTTACTCAGAGACTCCCCCTGGCTACACCTTC.

This chain joins TRBV7-2 and TRBJ2-3; 11 nucleotides line up with TRBD1. The CDR3 runs 15 residues. The germline V gene encodes CDR1 SGHTA and CDR2 FQGNSA. V lost 5 bases and J lost 3; bases outside the gene matches: 4. Here the CDR3 reads CASSRDRGETDTQYF. The CDR3 DNA is TGTGCCAGCAGCCGGGACAGGGGGGAAACAGATACGCAGTATTTT.